These 18 T cell receptor beta chains came from one sample sequenced in a study of cytomegalovirus exposure and HLA in healthy donors. PCR involved 60 Vbeta and 13 Jbeta primers. Assay: immunoSEQ multiplex PCR; the TCRdb copy retains only in-frame clones and omits some. The sample has roughly 200,000 clones, about 88% seen once. The sample taken for sequencing was PBMCs. The receptors were gathered from a woman between 25 and 40 years old in good health and CMV-seronegative.

This sequence joins TRBV7-9 and TRBJ2-1, with TRBD2 matching over 12 bases. Germline CDR1 reads SEHNR; CDR2 reads FQNEAQ (reference sequence). This CDR3 is 16 amino acids long. V lost 6 bases, J lost 4 bases, and 7 bases stayed unmatched. The CDR3 sequence: CASSSGLAGFYNEQFF. CDR3 sequence (DNA): TGTGCCAGCAGTTCTGGACTAGCGGGGTTTTACAATGAGCAGTTCTTC.

The chain has TRBV2 and TRBJ2-3; D ambiguous. Trimming cost V 1 base and J 5 bases, with 10 bases left between them. Germline V CDR1 and CDR2: SNHLY, FYNNEI. The CDR3 runs to 14 residues. The CDR3 reads CASSEGFLVDTQYF. DNA of the CDR3: TGTGCCAGCAGTGAAGGTTTCCTCGTAGATACGCAGTATTTT.

The chain combines TRBV6-6 with TRBJ1-1, with D hard to call. V dropped 0 bases and J dropped 1 base, with 12 bases sitting between them. The CDR3 length is 16 residues. The germline V gene encodes CDR1 MNHNY and CDR2 SVGAGI (reference sequence). In DNA, the CDR3 is TGTGCCAGCAGTTACTCGTCCGGCTTAGCGAACACTGAAGCTTTCTTT. Amino acids: CASSYSSGLANTEAFF.

The table lists this clone with a count of one. The rearrangement links TRBV6-6 to TRBJ1-5, with 7 bases matching TRBD1. The J segment lost 2 bases and the V segment lost 2 bases, leaving 3 bases of the junction unmatched. CDR1 is MNHNY and CDR2 is SVGAGI in the germline V gene (reference sequence). The CDR3 is 15 amino acids. The CDR3 DNA reads TGTGCCAGCAGTTACCGACAGGGTGGCAATCAGCCCCAGCATTTT. It translates to CASSYRQGGNQPQHF.

A few counts support this clone. The chain employs TRBV7-9 and TRBJ2-2, with D uncertain. Germline V gene sequence: CDR1 SEHNR, CDR2 FQNEAQ (reference sequence). V lost 9 bases and J lost 6, with 20 bases in between. This CDR3 has 15 amino acids. CDR3 nucleotides: TGTGCCAGTCTTCAGGCGTCGGTTGTTGCCGGGGAGCTGTTTTTT. Its protein product is CASLQASVVAGELFF.

For the CDR3, the DNA is TGCGCCAGCGGGACAGGGGGCGATTATACCTACGAGCAGTACTTC. As protein: CASGTGGDYTYEQYF. This chain connects TRBV5-1 to TRBJ2-7, with TRBD1 matching over 12 bases. Germline lookup yields CDR1 SGHRS and CDR2 YFSETQ. CDR3 length: 15 amino acids. Trimming cost V 7 bases and J 2 bases; bases outside gene matches: 7.

The V gene is TRBV5-1, the J gene TRBJ2-1; 12 bases line up with TRBD2. V gave up 4 bases and J gave up 8 bases; unmatched junction bases: 7. Germline V gene data show CDR1 as SGHRS and CDR2 as YFSETQ. This CDR3 is built from 15 residues. Here the CDR3 DNA reads TGCGCCAGCAGCCTGACTAGCGGGAGAAGGTATGAGCAGTTCTTC. Translated: CASSLTSGRRYEQFF. The full variable domain, in which reference TRBV5-1 and TRBJ2-1 provide the parts outside the CDR3, is KAGVTQTPRYLIKTRGQQVTLSCSPISGHRSVSWYQQTPGQGLQFLFEYFSETQRNKGNFPGRFSGRQFSNSRSEMNVSTLELGDSALYLCASSLTSGRRYEQFFGPGTRLTVL.

The J gene is TRBJ2-7, the V gene TRBV19; 7 positions match TRBD2. CDR1 is LNHDA, CDR2 SQIVND, per germline (reference sequence). J was trimmed by 3 bases and V by 1 base; bases with no gene match: 15. This CDR3 has 18 residues. The CDR3 DNA sequence: TGTGCCAGTAGTATAGTATTAAGGAGGCTAGCGGACTTCTACGAGCAGTACTTC. This codes for CASSIVLRRLADFYEQYF.

V gene TRBV4-1 combines with J gene TRBJ2-1; TRBD1 agrees at 10 bases. Germline CDR1 and CDR2: MGHRA and YSYEKL. With 2 bases clipped from V and 7 bases from J, the junction kept 8 bases outside the gene matches. CDR3 length: 16 amino acids. CDR3 sequence (DNA): TGCGCCAGCAGCCAATCCGGGACAGGGGTACCGAATGAGCAGTTCTTC. Translating gives CASSQSGTGVPNEQFF.

This clone was found once. The rearrangement uses TRBV11-2 and TRBJ2-1, with TRBD2 matching over 9 bases. Trimming removed 4 bases from V and 7 bases from J; junction bases left unmatched: 8. The CDR3 spans 15 residues. Germline lookup yields CDR1 SGHAT and CDR2 FQNNGV. CDR3 nucleotide sequence: TGTGCCAGCAGCTCAATAGTAAGCGGGGGGAATGAGCAGTTCTTC. Translating gives CASSSIVSGGNEQFF.

The V call is TRBV10-3, the J call TRBJ1-1; 8 positions match TRBD1. V shed 8 bases and J 0 bases; nucleotides not matched to a gene: 8. The length of the CDR3 is 15 residues. Germline lookup yields CDR1 ENHRY and CDR2 SYGVKD. The CDR3 reads CAIRPGGTMNTEAFF. The CDR3 region has the DNA TGTGCCATCCGGCCAGGGGGCACCATGAACACTGAAGCTTTCTTT.

The chain is built from TRBV2 and TRBJ2-3, with no clear D. CDR1 SNHLY and CDR2 FYNNEI come from the germline V gene. Deletions cut 3 bases from V and 0 bases from J, with 7 bases between. The CDR3 runs to 14 residues. CDR3 in amino acids: CASSEGSSTDTQYF. Written as DNA, the CDR3 is TGTGCCAGCAGTGAGGGCAGTAGCACAGATACGCAGTATTTT.

The rearrangement uses TRBV7-8 and TRBJ2-7, with 8 positions matching TRBD2. The V and J ends lost 6 bases and 1 base, in that order; junction bases with no gene match: 8. This CDR3 region has 15 residues. Per germline, CDR1 SGHVS and CDR2 FQNEAQ. The chain's CDR3 is CASRGAGGQSYEQYF. The CDR3 DNA is TGTGCCAGCAGAGGGGCGGGGGGCCAATCCTACGAGCAGTACTTC. The complete variable domain, with remaining parts taken from reference TRBV7-8 and TRBJ2-7, reads GAGVSQSPRYKVAKRGQDVALRCDPISGHVSLFWYQQALGQGPEFLTYFQNEAQLDKSGLPSDRFFAERPEGSVSTLKIQRTQQEDSAVYLCASRGAGGQSYEQYFGPGTRLTVT.

The J gene is TRBJ2-5, the V gene TRBV5-1, with D perhaps matching TRBD1 (5 bases). V lost 4 bases and J lost 2, with 18 bases in between. Germline V gives CDR1 SGHRS, CDR2 YFSETQ. This CDR3 comprises 16 residues. CDR3 region: CASSTFGAEIQETQYF. CDR3 DNA: TGCGCCAGCAGCACCTTTGGGGCGGAGATTCAAGAGACCCAGTACTTC. Together with reference TRBV5-1 and TRBJ2-5, the CDR3 gives the full variable domain: KAGVTQTPRYLIKTRGQQVTLSCSPISGHRSVSWYQQTPGQGLQFLFEYFSETQRNKGNFPGRFSGRQFSNSRSEMNVSTLELGDSALYLCASSTFGAEIQETQYFGPGTRLLVL.

This clone was recorded a few times. The V and J genes are TRBV18 and TRBJ2-1; a possible D gene is TRBD2 (6 bases). CDR3 length: 13 residues. Trimming took off 5 bases at V and 10 bases at J, with 15 bases between the two ends. CDR1 and CDR2 (germline): KGHSH, LQKENI. Written as DNA, the CDR3 is TGTGCCAGCTCATCGACCTACGCGGGGGAGCAGTTCTTC. The encoded protein is CASSSTYAGEQFF.

The gene calls are TRBV28 and TRBJ2-6; 11 nucleotides agree with TRBD1. Unmatched junction bases numbered 13, after V lost 6 bases and J lost 0 bases. This CDR3 has 20 residues. Germline values: CDR1 MDHEN, CDR2 SYDVKM. The CDR3 loop is CASSLFLSGTGGSGANVLTF. In DNA, the CDR3 is TGTGCCAGCAGCCTATTTCTTTCCGGGACAGGGGGCTCTGGGGCCAACGTCCTGACTTTC.

The chain recombines TRBV6-1 with TRBJ2-6; D gene unclear. This CDR3 is 13 amino acids long. Trimming pared 4 bases from V and 11 bases from J, leaving 12 bases between. CDR1 is MNHNS, CDR2 SASEGT, per germline. CDR3 DNA sequence: TGTGCCAGCAGTGTGACATTAAACCACGTCCTGACTTTC. It encodes CASSVTLNHVLTF.

The chain employs TRBV5-1 and TRBJ2-3; 14 bases map to TRBD2. The germline gives CDR1 SGHRS, CDR2 YFSETQ. The CDR3 loop spans 17 amino acids. Trimming took 4 bases from V and 1 from J; bases not matched to a gene: 5. Written as DNA, the CDR3 is TGCGCCAGCAGCAGGACTAGCGGGAGGCTGGGCACAGATACGCAGTATTTT. It is translated as CASSRTSGRLGTDTQYF.